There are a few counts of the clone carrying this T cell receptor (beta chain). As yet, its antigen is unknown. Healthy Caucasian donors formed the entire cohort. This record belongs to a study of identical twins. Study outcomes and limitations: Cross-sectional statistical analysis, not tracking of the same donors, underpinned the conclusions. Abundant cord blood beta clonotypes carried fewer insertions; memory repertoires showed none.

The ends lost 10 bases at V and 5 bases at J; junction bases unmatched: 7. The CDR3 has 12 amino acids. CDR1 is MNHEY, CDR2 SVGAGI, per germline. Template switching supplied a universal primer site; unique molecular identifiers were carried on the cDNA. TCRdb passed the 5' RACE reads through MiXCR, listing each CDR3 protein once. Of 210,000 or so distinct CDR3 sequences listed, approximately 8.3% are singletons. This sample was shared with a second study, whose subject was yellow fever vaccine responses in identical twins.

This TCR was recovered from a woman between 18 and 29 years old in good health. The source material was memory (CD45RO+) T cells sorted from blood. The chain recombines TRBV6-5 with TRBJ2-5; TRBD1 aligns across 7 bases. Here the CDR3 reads CATGTAGETQYF. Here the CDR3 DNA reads TGTGCCACCGGGACAGCCGGGGAGACCCAGTACTTC.